Listed here are 13 T cell receptor beta chains from one sample, sequenced in a study of cytomegalovirus exposure and HLA in healthy donors. 60 Vbeta and 13 Jbeta primers were used in PCR. Some clones are missing from TCRdb's copy, which holds only in-frame ones; the method was immunoSEQ multiplex PCR. The repertoire holds some 140,000 clones, with 80% as singletons. Sequencing was done on a sample of PBMCs. All receptors come from a woman aged 40 to 50 in good health and CMV-seropositive.

This sequence joins TRBV4-1 and TRBJ2-1, with D perhaps TRBD2 (6 bases). Germline V gene data show CDR1 as MGHRA and CDR2 as YSYEKL. The CDR3 consists of 12 residues. V dropped 4 bases and J dropped 8 bases, with 9 bases sitting between them. This CDR3 reads CASSLIADEQFF. CDR3 DNA: TGCGCCAGCAGCCTAATAGCGGATGAGCAGTTCTTC.

CDR3: CASSLYRPGFPDTQYF. The CDR3 DNA reads as TGTGCCAGCAGCTTGTACAGGCCTGGGTTCCCAGATACGCAGTATTTT. The chain employs TRBV5-8 and TRBJ2-3; D is perhaps TRBD1 (5 bases). The CDR3 covers 16 residues. CDR1 and CDR2 from the germline V gene are SGHTS and YDEGEE. Trimming shortened V by 1 base and J by 4 bases, and 16 bases separated the two germline ends.

J is TRBJ2-1 and V is TRBV19; maybe TRBD1 (6 bases). CDR1 and CDR2 (germline): LNHDA, SQIVND (reference sequence). The CDR3 consists of 16 residues. The germline V and J ends were trimmed by 5 bases and 2 bases, with 16 bases remaining between them. The CDR3 spells CASSAPPGTPYNEQFF. The CDR3 nucleotides are TGTGCCAGTAGTGCCCCACCAGGGACACCCTACAATGAGCAGTTCTTC. The entire variable domain, with the rest obtained from reference TRBV19 and TRBJ2-1, is as follows: DGGITQSPKYLFRKEGQNVTLSCEQNLNHDAMYWYRQDPGQGLRLIYYSQIVNDFQKGDIAEGYSVSREKKESFPLTVTSAQKNPTAFYLCASSAPPGTPYNEQFFGPGTRLTVL.

This clone has a handful of counts. The rearrangement joins TRBV5-1 to TRBJ2-2; 7 nucleotides agree with TRBD2. J gave up 4 bases and V 1 base, and 7 bases lay outside the gene matches. The CDR3 has 16 amino acids. Germline CDR1 reads SGHRS; CDR2 reads YFSETQ. This CDR3 reads CASSLWSREGTGELFF. CDR3 bases: TGCGCCAGCAGCTTGTGGTCCAGGGAGGGCACCGGGGAGCTGTTTTTT. The full variable domain, rest sourced from reference TRBV5-1 and TRBJ2-2, is KAGVTQTPRYLIKTRGQQVTLSCSPISGHRSVSWYQQTPGQGLQFLFEYFSETQRNKGNFPGRFSGRQFSNSRSEMNVSTLELGDSALYLCASSLWSREGTGELFFGEGSRLTVL.

This clone was counted only a few times. This chain links TRBV2 with TRBJ1-4, with a tentative D call TRBD1 (5 bases). V gave up 4 bases and J gave up 4 bases, with 7 bases separating them. The CDR3 is 13 residues long. CDR1 and CDR2 from the germline V gene are SNHLY and FYNNEI. CDR3 sequence (DNA): TGTGCCAGCAGTGGGACACTTAATGAAAAACTGTTTTTT. It translates to CASSGTLNEKLFF. Drawing the rest from reference TRBV2 and TRBJ1-4, the complete variable domain is EPEVTQTPSHQVTQMGQEVILRCVPISNHLYFYWYRQILGQKVEFLVSFYNNEISEKSEIFDDQFSVERPDGSNFTLKIRSTKLEDSAMYFCASSGTLNEKLFFGSGTQLSVL.

The chain employs TRBV2 and TRBJ2-3; TRBD2 matches 7 bases. The CDR3 spans 15 residues. The J segment lost 1 base and the V segment lost 8 bases, leaving 9 bases of the junction unmatched. CDR1 is SNHLY and CDR2 is FYNNEI in the germline V gene. This CDR3 reads CASAGTRGGTDTQYF. The CDR3 DNA follows: TGTGCCAGCGCCGGGACTCGGGGGGGCACAGATACGCAGTATTTT. Full variable domain (rest looked up from reference TRBV2 and TRBJ2-3): EPEVTQTPSHQVTQMGQEVILRCVPISNHLYFYWYRQILGQKVEFLVSFYNNEISEKSEIFDDQFSVERPDGSNFTLKIRSTKLEDSAMYFCASAGTRGGTDTQYFGPGTRLTVL.

V gene TRBV9 combines with J gene TRBJ2-7; 8 nucleotides match TRBD2. V lost 4 bases, J lost 5 bases, and 14 bases stayed unmatched. Germline CDR1 is SGDLS and CDR2 is YYNGEE. CDR3 length: 16 amino acids. This CDR3 reads CASSPQTGGRFHEQYF. DNA for the CDR3: TGTGCCAGCAGCCCCCAGACTGGCGGGAGGTTCCACGAGCAGTACTTC.

The chain recombines TRBV4-1 with TRBJ2-3; 12 bases are a match to TRBD2. CDR1 and CDR2 (germline): MGHRA, YSYEKL. The CDR3 totals 18 residues. The V segment lost 4 bases and the J segment 1 base; nucleotides outside the gene matches: 9. The CDR3 loop is CASSPRLAGVVGTDTQYF. The CDR3 DNA sequence: TGCGCCAGCAGCCCGCGACTAGCGGGAGTGGTGGGCACAGATACGCAGTATTTT.

CDR3 sequence reads: CASSSPWKGISYEQYF. The CDR3 DNA is TGTGCCAGCAGTTCCCCGTGGAAGGGGATCTCCTACGAGCAGTACTTC. The rearrangement joins TRBV28 to TRBJ2-7; a possible D gene is TRBD1 (5 bases). The V gene lost 4 bases and the J gene lost 0 bases, with 16 bases spanning the gap. The CDR3 spans 16 residues. Germline V gene lookup returns CDR1 MDHEN and CDR2 SYDVKM.

The chain couples TRBV19 to TRBJ2-7; TRBD2 is a possible D gene (5 bases). The CDR3 totals 13 residues. Per germline, CDR1 LNHDA and CDR2 SQIVND (reference sequence). The V and J ends lost 5 bases and 9 bases respectively, with 17 bases between them. The CDR3 DNA reads as TGTGCCAGTAGTGAAAAGCGGTCCCTAGTGCAGTACTTC. As protein: CASSEKRSLVQYF.

The gene calls are TRBV6-5 and TRBJ1-1, with D unclear. The V and J ends lost 7 bases and 7 bases respectively, with 22 bases between them. The CDR3 loop spans 15 amino acids. Looked up from germline, CDR1 is MNHEY and CDR2 is SVGAGI. This chain's CDR3 is CASTERTWRPVEAFF. The CDR3 DNA reads as TGTGCCAGCACCGAGCGGACTTGGAGACCTGTTGAAGCTTTCTTT.

This chain joins TRBV21-1 and TRBJ1-5; the D segment call TRBD1 is taken from the table without a DNA check. TRBV21-1 is termed a pseudogene. The CDR3 is 15 amino acids. The CDR3, as DNA: TGTGCCAGCTGCCCCAGGGTCGCCTATTGTCAGCCCCAGCATTTT. Protein: CASCPRVAYCQPQHF.

J is TRBJ2-2 and V is TRBV2; tentative D call: TRBD2 (6 bases). The CDR3 consists of 15 residues. V lost 10 bases, J lost 2 bases, and 17 bases lay in between. Germline V gene lookup returns CDR1 SNHLY and CDR2 FYNNEI. The CDR3 spells CATQVNGLNTGELFF. The CDR3 DNA reads TGTGCCACACAGGTTAACGGACTAAACACCGGGGAGCTGTTTTTT.